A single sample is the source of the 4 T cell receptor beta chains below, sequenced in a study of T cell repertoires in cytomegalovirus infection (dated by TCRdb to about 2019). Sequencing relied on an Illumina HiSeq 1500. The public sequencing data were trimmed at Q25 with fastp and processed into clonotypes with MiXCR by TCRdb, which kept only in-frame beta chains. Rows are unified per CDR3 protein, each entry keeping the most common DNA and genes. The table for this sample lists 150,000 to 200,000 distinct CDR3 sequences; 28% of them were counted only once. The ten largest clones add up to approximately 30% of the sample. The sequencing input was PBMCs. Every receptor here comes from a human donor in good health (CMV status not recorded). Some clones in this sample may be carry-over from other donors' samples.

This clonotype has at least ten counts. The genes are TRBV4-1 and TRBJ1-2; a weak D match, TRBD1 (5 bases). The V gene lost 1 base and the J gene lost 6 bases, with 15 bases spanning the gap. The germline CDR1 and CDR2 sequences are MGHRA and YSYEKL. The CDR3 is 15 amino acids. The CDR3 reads CASSQGPRGQHGYTF. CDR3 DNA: TGCGCCAGCAGCCAAGGCCCTCGGGGCCAACATGGCTACACCTTC.

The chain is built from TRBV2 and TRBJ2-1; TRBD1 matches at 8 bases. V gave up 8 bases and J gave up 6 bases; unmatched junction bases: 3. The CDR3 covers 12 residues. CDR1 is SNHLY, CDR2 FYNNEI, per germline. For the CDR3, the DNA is TGTGCCAGCCTAACAGGGGGCAATGAGCAGTTCTTC. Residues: CASLTGGNEQFF.

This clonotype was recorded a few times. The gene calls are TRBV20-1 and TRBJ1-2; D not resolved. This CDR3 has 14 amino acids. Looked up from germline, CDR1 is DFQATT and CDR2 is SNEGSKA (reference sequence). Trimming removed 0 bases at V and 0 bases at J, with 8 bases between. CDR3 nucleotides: TGCAGTGCTAGAGACCGACCCACTAACTATGGCTACACCTTC. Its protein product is CSARDRPTNYGYTF.

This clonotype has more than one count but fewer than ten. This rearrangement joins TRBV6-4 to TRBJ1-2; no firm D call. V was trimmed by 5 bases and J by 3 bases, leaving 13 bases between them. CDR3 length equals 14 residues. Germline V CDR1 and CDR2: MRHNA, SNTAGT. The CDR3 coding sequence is TGTGCCAGCAGTCCTGACTCTAACCACTATGGCTACACCTTC. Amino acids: CASSPDSNHYGYTF.